The clone carrying this TCR beta chain was counted a single time. In the original workflow: Estimates of nucleated cell counts were drawn from the amplification of reference gene primers. Profiled with immunoSEQ multiplex PCR; TCRdb holds only in-frame clones, not every one. V and J calls and clone size follow that table, whereas D and trimming were derived from the DNA. The table has 200,000 to 250,000 clones, approximately 82% seen once. V lost 1 base to trimming and J lost 5 bases, with 8 bases between them. The CDR3 covers 13 residues. CDR1 and CDR2 from the germline V gene are KGHSY and FQNENV. The sample belongs to a study of blood T cell repertoires in COVID-19.

This rearrangement joins TRBV16 to TRBJ1-1, with no clear D. The sample taken for sequencing was PBMCs or T cells enriched from blood (not recorded which). This receptor was identified in a man aged 40-50 years who had recovered from COVID-19. The CDR3 DNA reads as TGTGCCAGCAGCCAATATACCCGGACTGAAGCTTTCTTT. Translating it yields CASSQYTRTEAFF.